Shown below are 17 T cell receptor beta chains from a single sample sequenced in a study of response to subunit inactivated influenza vaccine. TCRdb passed the RT-PCR reads through MiXCR, listing each CDR3 protein once. The table lists approximately 530,000 distinct CDR3 sequences, approximately 7.2% of them singletons. This sample comprised PBMCs from blood, obtained approximately 25 months after vaccination. These receptors were collected from a man aged 45 to 75 who received an inactivated influenza vaccine.

This clonotype was observed at least ten times. The chain employs TRBV30 and TRBJ1-2; D unresolved. Germline lookup yields CDR1 GTSNPN and CDR2 SVGIG (reference sequence). The CDR3 has 14 residues. Trimming took off 3 bases at V and 8 bases at J, with 19 bases between the two ends. CDR3 in amino acids: CAWSEDFDSQGYTF. CDR3 bases: TGTGCCTGGAGCGAAGACTTTGACTCGCAAGGCTACACCTTC. Full variable domain (missing parts from reference TRBV30 and TRBJ1-2): SQTIHQWPATLVQPVGSPLSLECTVEGTSNPNLYWYRQAAGRGLQLLFYSVGIGQISSEVPQNLSASRPQDRQFILSSKKLLLSDSGFYLCAWSEDFDSQGYTFGSGTRLTVV.

This clonotype occurred a few times. The chain carries TRBV3-1 and TRBJ2-7; unclear D gene. The germline V gene encodes CDR1 LGHDT and CDR2 YNNKEL (reference sequence). The CDR3 spans 15 residues. V shed 1 base and J shed 0 bases, with 10 bases lying between them. The CDR3 here is CASSQAPGLSYEQYF. CDR3 nucleotide sequence: TGTGCCAGCAGCCAAGCCCCAGGCCTCTCCTACGAGCAGTACTTC.

The sample holds many counts of this clonotype. The J gene is TRBJ2-6, the V gene TRBV5-1, with no clear D. CDR1 SGHRS and CDR2 YFSETQ come from the germline V gene. CDR3 size: 15 residues. V was cut by 0 bases and J by 4 bases, with 8 bases left in between. CDR3 bases: TGCGCCAGCAGCTTGGATCGGCCCGGGGCCAACGTCCTGACTTTC. Amino acid sequence: CASSLDRPGANVLTF.

This clonotype was counted at least ten times. The rearrangement joins TRBV4-2 to TRBJ2-5; 9 nucleotides line up with TRBD2. This CDR3 is built from 15 residues. V gave up 1 base and J gave up 5 bases; unmatched junction bases: 5. Germline CDR1 LGHNA, CDR2 YNFKEQ. CDR3 protein: CASSQGSSGEETQYF. DNA for the CDR3: TGTGCCAGCAGCCAAGGTTCTAGCGGGGAGGAGACCCAGTACTTC.

This clonotype showed up many times. V usage is TRBV4-3 and J usage is TRBJ2-5; either TRBD1 or TRBD2 may fit D (5 bases each). CDR1 and CDR2 (germline): LGHNA, YSLEER. CDR3 length: 17 residues. Between the trimmed V and J ends, which lost 0 bases and 5 bases, there was a span of 19 bases. The CDR3 region is CASSQDPPGRTGETQYF. The CDR3 coding sequence is TGCGCCAGCAGCCAAGACCCCCCGGGACGGACGGGGGAGACCCAGTACTTC.

There are a few counts of this clonotype. The chain joins TRBV21-1 to TRBJ1-2. TRBV21-1 constitutes a pseudogene. The CDR3 spans 13 residues. The CDR3 bases are TGTGCCAGCAGCAAAGGGAGGAACTATGGCTACACCTTC. It specifies CASSKGRNYGYTF.

This clonotype was observed many times. The chain carries TRBV29-1 and TRBJ1-4, with unresolved D. V lost 7 bases and J 6 bases, leaving 18 bases between the germline ends. The CDR3 contains 14 residues. From germline, CDR1 is SQVTM and CDR2 ANQGSEA. CDR3 protein: CSAAVSDPYEKLFF. CDR3 DNA sequence: TGCAGCGCTGCCGTGTCCGACCCGTATGAAAAACTGTTTTTT.

Many counts were recorded for this clonotype. This rearrangement joins TRBV29-1 to TRBJ2-1, with D uncertain. Germline V CDR1 and CDR2: SQVTM, ANQGSEA. Trimming shortened V by 4 bases and J by 6 bases, and 10 bases separated the two germline ends. This CDR3 region has 12 residues. The CDR3 region is CSVVESRNEQFF. As DNA, the CDR3 is TGCAGCGTTGTAGAATCGCGCAATGAGCAGTTCTTC.

This clonotype was picked up many times. The chain employs TRBV6-5 and TRBJ2-5, with a weak D call TRBD2 (6 bases). CDR3 size: 14 residues. Trimming stripped 2 bases from V and 6 bases from J, with 13 bases between. The germline V gene has CDR1 MNHEY and CDR2 SVGAGI. The CDR3 spells CASSYGGQGQTQYF. For the CDR3, the DNA is TGTGCCAGCAGTTACGGAGGGCAGGGCCAGACCCAGTACTTC.

Ten or more counts support this clonotype. This chain connects TRBV7-9 to TRBJ2-1; D possibly uses TRBD1 or TRBD2 (5 bases each). The CDR3 covers 12 residues. Germline CDR1 reads SEHNR; CDR2 reads FQNEAQ (reference sequence). Between the trimmed V and J ends, which lost 1 base and 9 bases, there was a span of 7 bases. CDR3 DNA sequence: TGTGCCAGCAGCTTAGTTGGGACTGAGCAGTTCTTC. Its protein is CASSLVGTEQFF.

The gene calls are TRBV24-1 and TRBJ2-7; D possibly corresponds to TRBD2 (6 bases). Looked up from germline, CDR1 is KGHDR and CDR2 is SFDVKD. The CDR3 covers 18 residues. Between the trimmed V and J ends, which lost 0 bases and 5 bases, there was a span of 22 bases. The CDR3 loop reads CATSDLQQEGLLVDEQYF. The CDR3 DNA sequence: TGTGCCACCAGTGATTTGCAGCAGGAGGGCCTTTTGGTGGACGAGCAGTACTTC.

This clonotype was recorded many times. The chain employs TRBV20-1 and TRBJ2-1; no reliable D call. V lost 2 bases to trimming and J lost 5 bases, with 7 bases between them. The CDR3 sequence is 12 residues long. The germline V gene has CDR1 DFQATT and CDR2 SNEGSKA (reference sequence). The chain's CDR3 is CSARSQHNEQFF. CDR3 bases: TGCAGTGCTAGATCCCAACACAATGAGCAGTTCTTC.

There are a few counts of this clonotype. The rearrangement uses TRBV18 and TRBJ1-5; D perhaps matches TRBD1 (6 bases). In germline, CDR1 is KGHSH, CDR2 LQKENI. The CDR3 has 13 residues. V was pared by 4 bases and J by 11 bases, with 15 bases between. CDR3 sequence reads: CASSLDQGLAQHF. The CDR3 bases are TGTGCCAGCTCACTAGATCAGGGGCTGGCCCAGCATTTT.

The V and J genes are TRBV4-2 and TRBJ2-3; D not certain. Looked up from germline, CDR1 is LGHNA and CDR2 is YNFKEQ. This CDR3 comprises 16 residues. Trimming stripped 0 bases from V and 2 bases from J, with 12 bases between. CDR3 bases: TGTGCCAGCAGCCAAGATTGGAGTGCCCCCACAGATACGCAGTATTTT. Protein: CASSQDWSAPTDTQYF.

The chain is built from TRBV7-3 and TRBJ2-2; the D is unclear. The germline V gene has CDR1 SGHTA and CDR2 FQGTGA. Trimming left V 5 bases short and J 0 bases short, with 4 bases between. This CDR3 has 13 residues. DNA for the CDR3: TGTGCCAGCAGCACATCGAACACCGGGGAGCTGTTTTTT. This sequence encodes CASSTSNTGELFF.

This clonotype turned up a few times. The V gene is TRBV4-2, the J gene TRBJ2-1; TRBD2 aligns across 12 bases. The CDR3 loop spans 17 amino acids. The germline gives CDR1 LGHNA, CDR2 YNFKEQ. Losses at the gene ends were 0 bases for V and 7 bases for J; bases not matched to a gene: 7. CDR3 region: CASSQELAGGMRNEQFF. In DNA, the CDR3 is TGTGCCAGCAGCCAAGAACTAGCGGGGGGTATGCGGAATGAGCAGTTCTTC.

The chain has TRBV11-2 and TRBJ1-4; 9 nucleotides agree with TRBD1. The trim removed 5 bases at V and 0 bases at J, leaving 4 bases unmatched. This CDR3 comprises 16 residues. CDR1 is SGHAT, CDR2 FQNNGV, per germline. CDR3 protein: CASSGGQGTTNEKLFF. The CDR3 DNA is TGTGCCAGCAGCGGGGGACAGGGCACAACTAATGAAAAACTGTTTTTT.